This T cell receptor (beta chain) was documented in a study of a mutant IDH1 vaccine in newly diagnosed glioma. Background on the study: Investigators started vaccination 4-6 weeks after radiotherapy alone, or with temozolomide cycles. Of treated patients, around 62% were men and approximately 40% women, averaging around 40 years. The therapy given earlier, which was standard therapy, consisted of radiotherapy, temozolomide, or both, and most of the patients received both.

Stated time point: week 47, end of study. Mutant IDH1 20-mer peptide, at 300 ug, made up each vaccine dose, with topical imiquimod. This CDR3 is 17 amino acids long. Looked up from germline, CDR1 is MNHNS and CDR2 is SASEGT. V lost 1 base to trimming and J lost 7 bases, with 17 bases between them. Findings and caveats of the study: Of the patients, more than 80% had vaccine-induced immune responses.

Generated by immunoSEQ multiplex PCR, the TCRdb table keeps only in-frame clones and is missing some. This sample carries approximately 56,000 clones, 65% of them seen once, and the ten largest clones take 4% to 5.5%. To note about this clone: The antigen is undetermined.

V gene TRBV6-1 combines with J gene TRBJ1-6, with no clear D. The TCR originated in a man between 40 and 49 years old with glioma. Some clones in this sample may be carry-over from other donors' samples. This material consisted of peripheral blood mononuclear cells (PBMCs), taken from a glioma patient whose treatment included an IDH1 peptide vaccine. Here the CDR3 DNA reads TGTGCCAGCAGTGAAGTCTGGGTTAGTTTAAAGAATTCACCCCTCCACTTT. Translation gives CASSEVWVSLKNSPLHF.